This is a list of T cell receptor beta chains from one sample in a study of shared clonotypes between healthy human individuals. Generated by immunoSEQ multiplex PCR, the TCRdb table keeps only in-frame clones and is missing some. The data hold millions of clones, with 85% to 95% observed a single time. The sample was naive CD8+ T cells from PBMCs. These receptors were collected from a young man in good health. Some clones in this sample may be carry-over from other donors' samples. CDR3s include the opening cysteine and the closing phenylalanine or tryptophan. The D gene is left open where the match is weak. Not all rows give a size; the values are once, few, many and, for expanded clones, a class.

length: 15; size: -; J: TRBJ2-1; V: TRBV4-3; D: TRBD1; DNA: TGCGCCAGCAGCGGGGACAGGGGGAGCTACAATGAGCAGTTCTTC; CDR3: CASSGDRGSYNEQFF
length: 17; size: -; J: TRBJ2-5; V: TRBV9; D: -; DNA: TGTGCCAGCAGCCCGAGGGGGGACGTCGGAAGAGGCGAGACCCAGTACTTC; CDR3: CASSPRGDVGRGETQYF
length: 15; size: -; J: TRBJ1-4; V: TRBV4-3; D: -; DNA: TGCGCCAGCAGCCAAGATCCGATGGTTTGGGAAAAACTGTTTTTT; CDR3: CASSQDPMVWEKLFF
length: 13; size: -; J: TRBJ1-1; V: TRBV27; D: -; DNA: TGTGCCAGCAGTCCGAGGACGAACACTGAAGCTTTCTTT; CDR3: CASSPRTNTEAFF
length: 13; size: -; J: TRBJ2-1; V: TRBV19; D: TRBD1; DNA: TGTGCCAGTACGGACAGGGGGCCGGATGAGCAGTTCTTC; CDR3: CASTDRGPDEQFF
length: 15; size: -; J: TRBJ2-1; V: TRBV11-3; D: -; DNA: TGTGCCAGCAGCAACAGGGAGAGCTCCTACAATGAGCAGTTCTTC; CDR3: CASSNRESSYNEQFF
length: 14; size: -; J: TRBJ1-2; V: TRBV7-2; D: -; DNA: TGTGCCAGTGGCGCCGACATTCCTAACTATGGCTACACCTTC; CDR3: CASGADIPNYGYTF
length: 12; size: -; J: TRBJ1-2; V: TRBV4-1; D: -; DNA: TGCGCCAGCAGCATCGACAGCTATGGCTACACCTTC; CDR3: CASSIDSYGYTF
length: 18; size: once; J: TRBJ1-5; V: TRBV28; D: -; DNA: TGTGCCAGCAGTACTAGCCGGGGGGATCTGGTAGGTCGTCAGCCCCAGCATTTT; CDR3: CASSTSRGDLVGRQPQHF
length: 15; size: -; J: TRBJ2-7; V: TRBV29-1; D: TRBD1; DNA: TGCAGCGTTCGAGTTCCTGGACAGGGGTCTGGCGAGCAGTACTTC; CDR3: CSVRVPGQGSGEQYF
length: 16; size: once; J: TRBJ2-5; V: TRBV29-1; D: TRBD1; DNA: TGCAGCGTTGACCTCCCTTGGACAGGAGACCAAGAGACCCAGTACTTC; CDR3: CSVDLPWTGDQETQYF
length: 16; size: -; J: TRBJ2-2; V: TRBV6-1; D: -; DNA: TGTGCCAGCAGTGAACCCCTCACAAGAAACACCGGGGAGCTGTTTTTT; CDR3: CASSEPLTRNTGELFF
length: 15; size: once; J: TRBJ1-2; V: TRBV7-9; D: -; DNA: TGTGCCAGCAGCTTAGTCGGCAGGGGAGGCTATGGCTACACCTTC; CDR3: CASSLVGRGGYGYTF
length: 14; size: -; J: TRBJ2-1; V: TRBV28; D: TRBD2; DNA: TGTGCCAGCAGGAAGCTAGCGGGTCACAATGAGCAGTTCTTC; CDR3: CASRKLAGHNEQFF
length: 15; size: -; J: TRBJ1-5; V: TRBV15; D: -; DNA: TGTGCCACCACCTTAAAGGACGGAGGCAATCAGCCCCAGCATTTT; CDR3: CATTLKDGGNQPQHF
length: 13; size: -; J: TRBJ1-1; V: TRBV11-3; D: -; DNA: TGTGCCAGCAGCTCAAGGTATGGGGGTGAAGCTTTCTTT; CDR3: CASSSRYGGEAFF